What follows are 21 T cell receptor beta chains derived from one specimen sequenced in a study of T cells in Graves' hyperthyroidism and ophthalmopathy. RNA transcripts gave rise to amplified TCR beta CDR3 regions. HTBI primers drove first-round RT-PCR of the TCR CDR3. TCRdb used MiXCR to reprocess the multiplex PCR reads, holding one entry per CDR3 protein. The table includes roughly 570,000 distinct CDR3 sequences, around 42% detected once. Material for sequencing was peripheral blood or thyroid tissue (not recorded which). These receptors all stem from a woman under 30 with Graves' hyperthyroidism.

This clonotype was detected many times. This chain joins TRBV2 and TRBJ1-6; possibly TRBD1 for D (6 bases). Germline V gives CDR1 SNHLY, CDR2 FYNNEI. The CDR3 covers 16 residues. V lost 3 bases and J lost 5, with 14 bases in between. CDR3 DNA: TGTGCCAGCAGTGAGGATGGGGGCCAAGATAATTCACCCCTCCACTTT. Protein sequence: CASSEDGGQDNSPLHF.

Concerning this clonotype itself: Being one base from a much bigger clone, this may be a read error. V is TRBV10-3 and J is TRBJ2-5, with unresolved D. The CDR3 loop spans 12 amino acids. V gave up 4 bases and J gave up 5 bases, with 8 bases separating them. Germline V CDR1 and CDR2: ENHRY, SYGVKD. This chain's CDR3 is CAISVISETQYF. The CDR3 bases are TGTGCCATCAGTGTGATAAGTGAGACCCAGTACTTC.

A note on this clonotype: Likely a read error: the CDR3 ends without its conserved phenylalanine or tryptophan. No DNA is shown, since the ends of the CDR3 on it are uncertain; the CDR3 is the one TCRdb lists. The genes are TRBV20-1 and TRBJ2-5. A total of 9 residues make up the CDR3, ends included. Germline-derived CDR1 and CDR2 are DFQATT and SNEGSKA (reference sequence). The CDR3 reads CSARDERSS.

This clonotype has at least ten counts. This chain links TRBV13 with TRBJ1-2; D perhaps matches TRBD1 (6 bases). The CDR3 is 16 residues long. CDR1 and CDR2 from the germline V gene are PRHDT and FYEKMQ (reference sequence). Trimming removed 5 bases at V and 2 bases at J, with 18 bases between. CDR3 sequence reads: CASSEEQGLENYGYTF. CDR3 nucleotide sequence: TGTGCCAGCAGCGAGGAACAGGGTTTAGAGAACTATGGCTACACCTTC.

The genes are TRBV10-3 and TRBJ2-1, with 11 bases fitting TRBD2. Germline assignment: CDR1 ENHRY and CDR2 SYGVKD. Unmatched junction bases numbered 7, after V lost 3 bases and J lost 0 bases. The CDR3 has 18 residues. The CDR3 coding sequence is TGTGCCATCAGTGAATTAGCGGGAGGGCAGAGCTCCTACAATGAGCAGTTCTTC. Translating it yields CAISELAGGQSSYNEQFF.

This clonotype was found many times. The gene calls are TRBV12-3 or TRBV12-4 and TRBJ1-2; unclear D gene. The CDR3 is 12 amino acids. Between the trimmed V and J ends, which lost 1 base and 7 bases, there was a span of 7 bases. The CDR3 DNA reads TGTGCCAGCAGTTTAGGAGTGAGTGGCTACACCTTC. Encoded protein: CASSLGVSGYTF.

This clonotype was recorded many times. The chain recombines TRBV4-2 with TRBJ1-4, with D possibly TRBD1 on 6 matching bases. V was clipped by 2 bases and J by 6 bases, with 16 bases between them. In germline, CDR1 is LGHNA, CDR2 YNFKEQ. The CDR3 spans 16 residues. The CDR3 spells CASSQHLGRGDEKLFF. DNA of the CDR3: TGTGCCAGCAGCCAACACCTCGGAAGGGGGGATGAAAAACTGTTTTTT.

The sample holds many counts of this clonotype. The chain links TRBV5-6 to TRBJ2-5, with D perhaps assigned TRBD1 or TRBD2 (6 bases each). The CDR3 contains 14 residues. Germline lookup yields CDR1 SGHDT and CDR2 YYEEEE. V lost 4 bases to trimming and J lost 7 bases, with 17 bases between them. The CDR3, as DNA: TGTGCCAGCAGCGTCACGAGGGGGGACGTGACCCAGTACTTC. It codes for CASSVTRGDVTQYF. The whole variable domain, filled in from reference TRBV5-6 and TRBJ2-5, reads DAGVTQSPTHLIKTRGQQVTLRCSPKSGHDTVSWYQQALGQGPQFIFQYYEEEERQRGNFPDRFSGHQFPNYSSELNVNALLLGDSALYLCASSVTRGDVTQYFGPGTRLLVL.

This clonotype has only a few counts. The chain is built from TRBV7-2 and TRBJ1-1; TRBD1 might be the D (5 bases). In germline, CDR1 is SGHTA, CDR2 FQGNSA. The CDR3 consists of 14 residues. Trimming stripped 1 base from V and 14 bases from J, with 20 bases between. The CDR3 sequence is CASSLDQGYNEQFF. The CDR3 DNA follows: TGTGCCAGCAGCTTAGATCAGGGTTACAATGAGCAGTTCTTT.

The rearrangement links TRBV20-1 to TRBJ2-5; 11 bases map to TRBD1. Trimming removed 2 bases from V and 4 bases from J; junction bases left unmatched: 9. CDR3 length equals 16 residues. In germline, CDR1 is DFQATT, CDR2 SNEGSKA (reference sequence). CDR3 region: CSARSPADRGRETQYF. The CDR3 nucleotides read TGCAGTGCTAGAAGCCCGGCGGACAGGGGGCGAGAGACCCAGTACTTC.

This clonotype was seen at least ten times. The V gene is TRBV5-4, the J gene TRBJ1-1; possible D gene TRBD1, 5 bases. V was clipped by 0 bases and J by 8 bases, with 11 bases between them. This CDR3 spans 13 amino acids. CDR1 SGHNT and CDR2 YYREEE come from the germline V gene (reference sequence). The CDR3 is CASSLGIGVEAFF. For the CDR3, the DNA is TGTGCCAGCAGCTTGGGAATAGGGGTAGAAGCTTTCTTT.

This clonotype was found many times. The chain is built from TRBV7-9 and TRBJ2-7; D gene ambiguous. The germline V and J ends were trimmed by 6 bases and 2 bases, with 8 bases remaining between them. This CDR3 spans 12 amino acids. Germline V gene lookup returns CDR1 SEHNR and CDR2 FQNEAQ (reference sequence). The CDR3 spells CASSFTTYEQYF. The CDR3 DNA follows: TGTGCCAGCAGTTTCACGACCTACGAGCAGTACTTC. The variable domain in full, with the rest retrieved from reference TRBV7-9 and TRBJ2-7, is DTGVSQNPRHKITKRGQNVTFRCDPISEHNRLYWYRQTLGQGPEFLTYFQNEAQLEKSRLLSDRFSAERPKGSFSTLEIQRTEQGDSAMYLCASSFTTYEQYFGPGTRLTVT.

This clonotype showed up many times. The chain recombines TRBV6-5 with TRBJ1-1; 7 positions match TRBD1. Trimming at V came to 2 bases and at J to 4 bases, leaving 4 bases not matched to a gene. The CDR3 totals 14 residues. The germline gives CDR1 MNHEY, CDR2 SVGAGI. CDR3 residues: CASSYEYRGTEAFF. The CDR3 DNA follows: TGTGCCAGCAGTTACGAGTACAGGGGCACTGAAGCTTTCTTT.

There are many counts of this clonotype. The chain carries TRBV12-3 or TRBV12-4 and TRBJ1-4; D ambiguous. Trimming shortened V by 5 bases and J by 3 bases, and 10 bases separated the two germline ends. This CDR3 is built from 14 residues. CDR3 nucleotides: TGTGCCAGCAGTAACCGGTCCCCTAATGAAAAACTGTTTTTT. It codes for CASSNRSPNEKLFF.

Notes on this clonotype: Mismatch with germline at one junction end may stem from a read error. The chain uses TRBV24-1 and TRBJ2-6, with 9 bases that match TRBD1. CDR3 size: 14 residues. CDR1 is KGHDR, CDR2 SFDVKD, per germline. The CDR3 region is CATPPRTGVNVLTF. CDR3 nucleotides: TGTGCCACCCCTCCTAGGACAGGGGTCAACGTCCTGACTTTC.

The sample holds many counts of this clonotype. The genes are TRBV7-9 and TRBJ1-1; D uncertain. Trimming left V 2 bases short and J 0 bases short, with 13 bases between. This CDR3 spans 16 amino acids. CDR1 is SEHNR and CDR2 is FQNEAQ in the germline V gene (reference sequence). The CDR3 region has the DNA TGTGCCAGCAGCTTATGGCCCTCCCGTCTGAACACTGAAGCTTTCTTT. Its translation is CASSLWPSRLNTEAFF.

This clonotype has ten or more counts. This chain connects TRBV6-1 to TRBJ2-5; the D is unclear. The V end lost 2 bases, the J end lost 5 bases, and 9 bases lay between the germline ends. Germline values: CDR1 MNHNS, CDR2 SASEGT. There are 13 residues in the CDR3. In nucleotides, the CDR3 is TGTGCCAGCAGTGAATGGGTTCAGGAGACCCAGTACTTC. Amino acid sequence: CASSEWVQETQYF.

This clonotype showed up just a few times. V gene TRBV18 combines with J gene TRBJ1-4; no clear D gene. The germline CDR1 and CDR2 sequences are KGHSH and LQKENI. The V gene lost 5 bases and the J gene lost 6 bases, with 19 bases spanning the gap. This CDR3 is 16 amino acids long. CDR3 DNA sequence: TGTGCCAGCTCAGTCCGAGGAGTCGGTTGGGATGAAAAACTGTTTTTT. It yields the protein CASSVRGVGWDEKLFF.

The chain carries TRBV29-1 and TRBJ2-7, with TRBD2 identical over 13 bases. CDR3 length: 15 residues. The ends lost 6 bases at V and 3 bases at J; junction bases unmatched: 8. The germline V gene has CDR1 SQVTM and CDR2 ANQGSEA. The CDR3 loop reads CSVTQGLAGFYEQYF. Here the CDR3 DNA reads TGCAGCGTCACCCAGGGACTAGCGGGGTTCTACGAGCAGTACTTC.

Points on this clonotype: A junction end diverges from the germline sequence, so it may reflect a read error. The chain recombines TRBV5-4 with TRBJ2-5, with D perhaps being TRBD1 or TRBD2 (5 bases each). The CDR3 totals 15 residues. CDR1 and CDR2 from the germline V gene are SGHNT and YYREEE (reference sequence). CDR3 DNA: TGTGCCGGCAGCTTGGATGGGACGCATGAAGGGACCCAGTACTTC. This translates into CAGSLDGTHEGTQYF.

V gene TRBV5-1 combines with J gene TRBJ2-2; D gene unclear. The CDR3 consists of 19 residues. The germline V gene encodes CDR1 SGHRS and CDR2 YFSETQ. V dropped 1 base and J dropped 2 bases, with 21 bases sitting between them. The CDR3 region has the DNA TGCGCCAGCAGCTTGTGGGTTTTGGAGTCCGCTATTAACACCGGGGAGCTGTTTTTT. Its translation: CASSLWVLESAINTGELFF.